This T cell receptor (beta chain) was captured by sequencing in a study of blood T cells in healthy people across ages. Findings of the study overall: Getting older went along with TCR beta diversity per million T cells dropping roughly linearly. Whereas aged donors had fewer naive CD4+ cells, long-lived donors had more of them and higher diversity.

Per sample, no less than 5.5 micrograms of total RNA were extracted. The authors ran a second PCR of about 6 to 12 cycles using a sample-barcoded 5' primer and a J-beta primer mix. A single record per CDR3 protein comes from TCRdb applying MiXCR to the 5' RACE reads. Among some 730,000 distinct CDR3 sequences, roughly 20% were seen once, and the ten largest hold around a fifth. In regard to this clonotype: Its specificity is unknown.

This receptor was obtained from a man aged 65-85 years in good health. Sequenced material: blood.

The CDR3 protein is CSASKASGGSYNEQFF. CDR3 sequence (DNA): TGCAGTGCTAGTAAGGCTAGCGGGGGTTCCTACAATGAGCAGTTCTTC. The chain links TRBV20-1 to TRBJ2-1; 10 bases align to TRBD2. V shed 3 bases, J shed 1 base, and the junction held 6 bases outside the gene matches. The CDR3 is 16 amino acids. Germline lookup yields CDR1 DFQATT and CDR2 SNEGSKA (reference sequence).